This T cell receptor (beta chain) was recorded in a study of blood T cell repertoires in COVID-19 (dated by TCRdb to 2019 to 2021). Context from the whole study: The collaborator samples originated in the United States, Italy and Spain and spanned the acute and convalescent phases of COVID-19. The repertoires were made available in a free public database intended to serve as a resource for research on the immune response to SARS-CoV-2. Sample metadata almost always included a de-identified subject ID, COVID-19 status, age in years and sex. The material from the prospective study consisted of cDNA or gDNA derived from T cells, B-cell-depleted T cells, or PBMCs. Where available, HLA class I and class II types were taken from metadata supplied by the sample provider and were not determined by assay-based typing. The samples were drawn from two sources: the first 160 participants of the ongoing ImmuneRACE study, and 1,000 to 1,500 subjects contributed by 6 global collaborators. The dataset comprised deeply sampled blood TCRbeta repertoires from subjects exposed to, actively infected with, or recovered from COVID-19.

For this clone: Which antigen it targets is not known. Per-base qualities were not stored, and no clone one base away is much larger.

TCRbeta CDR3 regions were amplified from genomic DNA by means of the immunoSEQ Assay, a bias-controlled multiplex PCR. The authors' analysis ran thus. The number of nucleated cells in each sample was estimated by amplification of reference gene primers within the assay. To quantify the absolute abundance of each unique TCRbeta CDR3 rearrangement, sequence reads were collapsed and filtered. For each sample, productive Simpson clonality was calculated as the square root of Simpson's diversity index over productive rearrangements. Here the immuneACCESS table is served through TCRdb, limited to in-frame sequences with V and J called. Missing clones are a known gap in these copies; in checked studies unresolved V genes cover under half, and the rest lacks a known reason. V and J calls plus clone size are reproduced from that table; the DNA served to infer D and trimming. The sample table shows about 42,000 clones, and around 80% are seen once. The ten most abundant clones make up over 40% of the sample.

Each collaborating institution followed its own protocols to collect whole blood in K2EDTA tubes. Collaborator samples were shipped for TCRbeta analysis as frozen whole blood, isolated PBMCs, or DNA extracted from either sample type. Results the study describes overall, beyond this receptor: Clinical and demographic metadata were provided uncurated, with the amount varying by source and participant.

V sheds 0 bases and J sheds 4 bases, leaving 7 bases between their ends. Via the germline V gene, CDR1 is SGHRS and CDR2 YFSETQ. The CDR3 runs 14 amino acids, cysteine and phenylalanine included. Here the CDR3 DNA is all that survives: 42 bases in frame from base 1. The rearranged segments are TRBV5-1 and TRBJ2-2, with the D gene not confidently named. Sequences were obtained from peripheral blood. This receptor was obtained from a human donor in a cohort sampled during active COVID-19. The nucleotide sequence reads TGCGCCAGCAGCTTGGGGAGCCCCACCGGGGAGCTGTTTTTT. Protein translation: CASSLGSPTGELFF.